The rows below give T cell receptor beta chains drawn from one sample of a study of STAT5B mutations in CD4+ large granular lymphocyte leukemia. TCRdb's table, derived via immunoSEQ multiplex PCR, lists solely in-frame clones and lacks some. The sample lists fewer than 45,000 clones; 75% to 85% were seen once. The specimen sequenced was CD4+ T cells from blood buffy coats. The receptors were sampled from a human donor in good health. Each CDR3 is given with its conserved first and last residue. D genes are given only for firm matches. Only some rows state a clone size, as once, few, many or a class for expanded clones.

V	J	size	D	DNA	CDR3
TRBV2	TRBJ1-2	.	TRBD1	TGTGCCAGCAGTACACCGGGGGACAGAACTAACTATGGCTACACCTTC	CASSTPGDRTNYGYTF
TRBV10-3	TRBJ2-3	.	TRBD1	TGTGCCATCAGTGAGTCGGACAGGGTGAGGGCAGATACGCAGTATTTT	CAISESDRVRADTQYF
TRBV7-8	TRBJ1-2	.	TRBD1	TGTGCCAGCAGCCGTGGACAGGGTTTTGGCTACACCTTC	CASSRGQGFGYTF
TRBV7-9	TRBJ2-2	.	TRBD1	TGTGCCAGCAGCCCCCGGGGGAGGACAGGGGGCAACACCGGGGAGCTGTTTTTT	CASSPRGRTGGNTGELFF
TRBV28	TRBJ1-5	.	.	TGTGCCAGCAGTTTTGGGACGGATCAGCCCCAGCATTTT	CASSFGTDQPQHF
TRBV27	TRBJ2-7	.	.	TGTGCCAGCAGTTTTGGCGCAGGGGTCTACGAGCAGTACTTC	CASSFGAGVYEQYF
TRBV5-1	TRBJ2-5	.	TRBD1	TGCGCCAGCACCTTGGGAACGGCAGGGGGTCAAGAGACCCAGTACTTC	CASTLGTAGGQETQYF
TRBV5-8	TRBJ2-7	.	TRBD2	TGTGCCAGCAGACCGGGGGGGTATGGCGAGCAGTACTTC	CASRPGGYGEQYF
TRBV5-1	TRBJ2-7	.	TRBD1	TGCGCCAGCAGTTATGACAGGGAATACGAGCAGTACTTC	CASSYDREYEQYF
TRBV27	TRBJ1-2	.	TRBD1	TGTGCCAGCAGTTTAGCTGGGGCGCAGGGGGATAGCTATGGCTACACCTTC	CASSLAGAQGDSYGYTF
TRBV19	TRBJ1-2	.	.	TGTGCCAGTAGTATTACAGGGTATGGCTACACCTTC	CASSITGYGYTF
TRBV6-6	TRBJ2-7	.	.	TGTGCCAGCAGCCTCCCGACAGGAGGTACCTACGAGCAGTACTTC	CASSLPTGGTYEQYF
TRBV12-5	TRBJ1-4	once	.	TGTGCTAGTGGTTTGGCCCGCCCCCTCGGGGATGAAAAACTGTTTTTT	CASGLARPLGDEKLFF
TRBV18	TRBJ1-3	few	.	TGTGCCAGCCACTGGATGTCGGGGGGTACGAACACCATATATTTT	CASHWMSGGTNTIYF
TRBV27	TRBJ2-1	.	.	TGTGCCAGCAGTCTTGAACGGGGTGAGCAGTTCTTC	CASSLERGEQFF